The TCR beta chain under discussion was sequenced for a study of blood T cell repertoires in COVID-19 (TCRdb year 2020). General notes on the study: Samples from collaborators originated in the United States, Italy and Spain and spanned both the acute and convalescent phases of COVID-19. The repertoires were released in a freely available public database intended as a resource for research on the immune response to SARS-CoV-2. The samples were drawn from the first 160 participants of the ongoing ImmuneRACE study and from over a thousand subjects provided by 6 global collaborators. The dataset comprised deeply sampled blood TCRbeta repertoires from subjects exposed to, actively infected with, or recovered from COVID-19. The material from the prospective study consisted of cDNA or gDNA derived from T cells, B-cell-depleted T cells, or PBMCs. Nearly every sample came with metadata listing a de-identified subject ID, COVID-19 status, age in years and sex. Where available, HLA class I and class II types were obtained from metadata supplied by the sample provider rather than from assay-based typing. Beyond this particular receptor, the publication reports: How much clinical and demographic metadata was included differed by source and by participant, and the metadata was provided uncurated.

This clone has a single count. Its recognized antigen is unknown. It has no much larger one-base neighbor in the sample; base qualities were not kept. The immunoSEQ Assay, a bias-controlled multiplex PCR, was used to amplify TCRbeta CDR3 regions from genomic DNA. The original pipeline was this. Within the assay, amplification of reference gene primers was used to estimate how many nucleated cells each sample contained. Sequence reads were collapsed and filtered to measure the absolute abundance of every unique TCRbeta CDR3 rearrangement. Productive Simpson clonality was computed per sample as the square root of Simpson's diversity index over productive rearrangements. TCRdb limited this immuneACCESS table to in-frame rearrangements with V and J called. A share of clones is missing; checked studies link under half to unresolved V genes, and the rest is unexplained. V and J calls plus clone size are reproduced from that table; the DNA served to infer D and trimming. Counted in this sample were fewer than 110,000 clones; around 87% of them appeared once. Roughly 10% of the sample goes to the ten largest clones.

CDR1 and CDR2 were assigned from the germline V gene (reference sequence) as LNHDA and SQIVND. Trimming leaves V shorter by 5 bases and J shorter by 2 bases, with the junction holding 3 bases beyond the gene matches. Spanning cysteine to phenylalanine, the CDR3 consists of 14 amino acids. Only the CDR3 DNA stays, 42 bases, in frame from base 1. Whole blood was collected in K2EDTA tubes by collaborating institutions according to the institutions' own protocols. Collaborator samples were shipped for TCRbeta analysis as frozen whole blood, isolated PBMCs, or DNA extracted from either sample type. The clonotype originates from a woman aged 25 to 39 with acute or convalescent COVID-19. The sequencing input was peripheral blood. Recombination linked TRBV19 to TRBJ2-5; 9 bases in the junction line up with TRBD1. The nucleotide sequence is given as TGTGCCAGTAGTCTGGGACAGGGACAAGAGACCCAGTACTTC. Protein translation: CASSLGQGQETQYF.